Shown below are 27 T cell receptor beta chains from a single sample sequenced in a study of tumor-infiltrating lymphocytes in primary liver carcinoma. Synthesis of TCR beta cDNA was carried out from 500 ng total RNA with a constant-region primer. Slightly modified ARM-PCR served as the procedure for the TCR beta libraries. These libraries came from three rounds of nested multiplex PCR. TRBV1-TRBV30 forward and Cbeta reverse primers drove the first two roughly 10-cycle rounds. One entry per CDR3 protein, called by TCRdb with MiXCR from the multiplex PCR reads. The sample lists 95,000 to 100,000 distinct CDR3 sequences, approximately 70% occurring once. The tissue used was unsorted bulk material of roughly 17-33 mg. RNA and DNA were co-extracted from it with the AllPrep DNA/RNA mini kit. The sequenced sample consisted of liver tumor tissue from sampling region 2. Subset specified: tumor region T2, inferior pole. The receptors were sampled from a woman aged 55-69 years with primary liver carcinoma and hepatitis B virus infection.

In this sample, this clonotype turned up once. Given a much more abundant clone one base away, this may be a read error. This chain links TRBV28 with TRBJ2-7, with no clear D. The germline V gene encodes CDR1 MDHEN and CDR2 SYDVKM. The CDR3 extends over 14 amino acids. The DNA of the CDR3 is TGTGCCAGCAGTCATCCACGGAATTCCTACAAGCAGTACTTC. Protein product: CASSHPRNSYKQYF.

This chain uses TRBV20-1 with TRBJ2-1; TRBD2 matches at 8 bases. The germline V gene encodes CDR1 DFQATT and CDR2 SNEGSKA (reference sequence). CDR3 size: 14 residues. The CDR3 sequence: CSVPELAAYNEQFF. CDR3 DNA: TGCAGCGTACCGGAACTAGCGGCATACAATGAGCAGTTCTTC.

This clonotype showed up just a few times. V gene TRBV4-2 combines with J gene TRBJ2-1; TRBD1 or TRBD2 may be the D gene (6 bases each). Trimming removed 8 bases at V and 6 bases at J, with 17 bases between. This CDR3 has 14 amino acids. Germline V lookup: CDR1 LGHNA, CDR2 YNFKEQ. The CDR3 coding sequence is TGTGCCAGCGGAGGGGGGCTAGGAGGCAATGAGCAGTTCTTC. As protein: CASGGGLGGNEQFF.

A note on this clonotype: A much larger clonotype is one base distant, so this may be a read error. The chain combines TRBV24-1 with TRBJ1-2, with D maybe TRBD1 (5 bases). V lost 12 bases and J lost 10, with 20 bases in between. The CDR3 loop spans 12 amino acids. Germline V lookup: CDR1 KGHDR, CDR2 SFDVKD. CDR3: CAPDSGAHDYTF. CDR3 coding DNA: TGTGCCCCCGACTCCGGGGCCCATGACTACACCTTC.

There are a few counts of this clonotype. A much larger clone lies one base from this, so it may be a read error. The chain has TRBV6-1 and TRBJ1-5; tentative D call: TRBD1 (6 bases). Germline CDR1 is MNHNS and CDR2 is SASEGT. The CDR3 contains 14 residues. The CDR3 sequence is CASSTDRENLPQHF. In DNA, the CDR3 is TGTGCCAGCAGTACGGACAGAGAGAATCTGCCCCAGCATTTT.

As for this clonotype: A much larger clone lies a single base off, so this may be a read error. The V gene is TRBV28, the J gene TRBJ2-7; 16 nucleotides line up with TRBD2. Germline-derived CDR1 and CDR2 are MDHEN and SYDVKM. CDR3 length: 19 residues. CDR3 sequence reads: CTSSLGTSGRATMVYEQYF. CDR3 coding DNA: TGTACCAGCAGTTTAGGGACTAGCGGGAGGGCCACGATGGTCTACGAGCAGTACTTC.

About this clonotype itself: At one end, the junction sequence differs from germline, possibly due to a read error. The chain employs TRBV6-1 and TRBJ1-5, with D maybe TRBD1 (5 bases). This CDR3 region has 16 residues. Germline CDR1 is MNHNS and CDR2 is SASEGT. The CDR3 spells CASSERPGVSNQHQDF. CDR3 bases: TGTGCCAGCAGTGAACGTCCGGGGGTAAGCAATCAGCACCAGGATTTT.

The rearrangement links TRBV5-1 to TRBJ2-5; possible D gene TRBD2, 6 bases. Per germline, CDR1 SGHRS and CDR2 YFSETQ. V lost 4 bases and J lost 3, with 16 bases in between. This CDR3 is built from 15 residues. The CDR3 DNA sequence: TGCGCCAGCAGCATTACGGGAGAGCCGAAAGAGACCCAGTACTTC. Translating it yields CASSITGEPKETQYF.

This chain connects TRBV2 to TRBJ1-2, with D possibly matching TRBD1 (6 bases). The V end was cut by 6 bases, the J end by 7 bases, with 12 bases between. CDR3 size: 12 residues. Germline lookup yields CDR1 SNHLY and CDR2 FYNNEI. The CDR3 loop reads CASSRGRGGYTF. DNA for the CDR3: TGTGCCAGCAGCCGGGGCAGGGGTGGCTACACCTTC.

Worth noting for this clonotype: Germline and junction disagree at one end, which may indicate a read error. CDR3 sequence: CASGLGANQPQHF. CDR3 nucleotide sequence: TGCGCCAGCGGCTTAGGGGCTAATCAGCCTCAGCATTTT. J is TRBJ1-5 and V is TRBV7-8, with a possible D match to TRBD1 (5 bases). This CDR3 has 13 residues. Germline V CDR1 and CDR2: SGHVS, FQNEAQ.

This chain joins TRBV6-5 and TRBJ2-1; a possible D gene is TRBD1 (6 bases). CDR1 is MNHEY, CDR2 SVGAGI, per germline. This CDR3 region has 16 residues. The CDR3 sequence: CTSSRDGTTTYNEQFF. The CDR3 DNA follows: TGTACAAGCAGTCGGGACGGGACAACGACTTACAATGAGCAGTTCTTC.

Notes on this clonotype: The missing conserved phenylalanine or tryptophan at the end of this CDR3 makes a read error likely. The chain carries TRBV6-5 and TRBJ2-1; D gene unclear. The CDR3 contains 17 residues. Germline lookup yields CDR1 MNHEY and CDR2 SVGAGI. DNA for the CDR3: TGTGCCAGCACTCCTTCCCCCCGGTACTCCTCCTACAATGGGCAGTTCTTA. Translating it yields CASTPSPRYSSYNGQFL.

In regard to this clonotype: Relative to the germline gene, one junction end is altered; a read error may explain this. This rearrangement joins TRBV10-3 to TRBJ2-3; 7 positions match TRBD2. The CDR3 sequence is 12 residues long. Germline V gene data show CDR1 as ENHRY and CDR2 as SYGVKD. CDR3 DNA sequence: TGTGTCATCGGGACTATCGGTGATACGCAGTATTTT. Amino acid sequence: CVIGTIGDTQYF.

CDR3 residues: CASSTRLGAGNSPLHF. The CDR3 coding sequence is TGTGCCAGCAGCACCCGGTTAGGGGCGGGGAATTCACCCCTCCACTTT. This chain joins TRBV12-3 or TRBV12-4 and TRBJ1-6, with TRBD1 as a possible D gene (5 bases). The CDR3 contains 16 residues. V lost 6 bases, J lost 7 bases, and 19 bases lay in between.

A remark on this clonotype: One junction end does not reproduce the germline sequence, and a read error may be involved. This chain connects TRBV11-3 to TRBJ2-3; 8 bases map to TRBD2. Germline values: CDR1 SGHNT, CDR2 YENEEA. This CDR3 is 14 amino acids long. The CDR3 region is CTSSLRTSTDTQYF. CDR3 bases: TGTACCAGCAGCTTAAGGACTAGCACGGATACGCAGTATTTT.

J is TRBJ1-1 and V is TRBV11-3, with D uncertain. The CDR3 loop spans 13 amino acids. In germline, CDR1 is SGHNT, CDR2 YENEEA. Trimming took 7 bases from V and 5 from J, leaving 14 bases between them. CDR3 protein: CASTHGAVTEAFF. The CDR3 DNA reads TGTGCCAGCACTCATGGCGCGGTTACTGAAGCTTTCTTT.

There are many counts of this clonotype. This chain connects TRBV5-1 to TRBJ2-1, with D uncertain. V dropped 1 base and J dropped 4 bases, with 12 bases sitting between them. Germline lookup yields CDR1 SGHRS and CDR2 YFSETQ. This CDR3 has 15 residues. CDR3 protein: CASSLSRRNYNEQFF. CDR3 DNA: TGCGCCAGCAGCTTGTCGAGGCGAAATTACAATGAGCAGTTCTTC.

Points on this clonotype: Germline and junction disagree at one end, which may indicate a read error. J is TRBJ2-3 and V is TRBV30; D may be TRBD2 (5 bases). The CDR3 contains 15 residues. Germline CDR1 and CDR2: GTSNPN and SVGIG (reference sequence). The CDR3 nucleotides are TGTGACTGGAGCTTCGAGGGATTCTCCAAAGATACGCAGTATTTT. This translates into CDWSFEGFSKDTQYF.

As regards this clonotype: A much larger clone lies one base from this, so it may be a read error. The V gene is TRBV5-4, the J gene TRBJ2-1; 10 nucleotides line up with TRBD2. CDR3 length: 18 amino acids. Looked up from germline, CDR1 is SGHNT and CDR2 is YYREEE (reference sequence). In DNA form, the CDR3 reads TGTGCCAGCAGCCTCAGTACCATAGCGGGAGGTAAGGGGAATGAGCAGTCCTTC. It translates to CASSLSTIAGGKGNEQSF.

By share, this clonotype counts as medium-sized (0.01 to 0.1%). The chain employs TRBV4-2 and TRBJ1-3; 7 nucleotides agree with TRBD1. This CDR3 has 17 residues. V was clipped by 2 bases and J by 4 bases; unmatched bases: 11. Germline CDR1 is LGHNA and CDR2 is YNFKEQ. The CDR3 region is CASSQYGGGFTGNTIYF. In nucleotides, the CDR3 is TGTGCCAGCAGCCAATATGGAGGGGGCTTTACCGGAAACACCATATATTTT.

Comment on this clonotype: The germline gene is not matched at one end of the junction; a read error may be the cause. V gene TRBV28 combines with J gene TRBJ1-1, with D tentatively TRBD1 (5 bases). Germline assignment: CDR1 MDHEN and CDR2 SYDVKM. This CDR3 spans 13 amino acids. DNA of the CDR3: TGTGCAAGCAGTTTCCAGGGTTACAATGAAGCTTTCTTT. Amino acids: CASSFQGYNEAFF.

Comment on this clonotype: Because the CDR3 is missing its conserved closing phenylalanine or tryptophan, this is likely a read error. The V and J genes are TRBV12-3 or TRBV12-4 and TRBJ1-2, with TRBD1 identical over 7 bases. This CDR3 spans 11 amino acids. V was clipped by 5 bases and J by 11 bases; unmatched bases: 5. Here the CDR3 DNA reads TGTGCCAGCAGTGGACAGGCCTGGTACACCCTC. Its translation is CASSGQAWYTL.

This clonotype was observed at least ten times. The chain joins TRBV6-6 to TRBJ2-3; 11 bases are a match to TRBD1. Germline V gene data show CDR1 as MNHNY and CDR2 as SVGAGI (reference sequence). CDR3 length: 15 residues. V lost 6 bases, J lost 3 bases, and 5 bases stayed unmatched. The CDR3 DNA reads TGTGCCAGCAGCGACGGGACAGGGGGAACAGATACGCAGTATTTT. It is translated as CASSDGTGGTDTQYF.

Note on this clonotype: Given a much more abundant clone one base away, this may be a read error. The rearrangement joins TRBV5-6 to TRBJ1-3; no reliable D call. This CDR3 is 16 amino acids long. The germline CDR1 and CDR2 sequences are SGHDT and YYEEEE. The CDR3 protein is CVSSLRQEEFGNTIYF. The DNA for the CDR3 is TGTGTCAGCAGCTTGAGGCAGGAGGAATTCGGAAACACCATATATTTT.

The rearrangement links TRBV29-1 to TRBJ1-1, with D possibly TRBD1 on 5 matching bases. This CDR3 has 13 residues. In germline, CDR1 is SQVTM, CDR2 ANQGSEA. V lost 5 bases and J lost 3, with 13 bases in between. CDR3 sequence (DNA): TGCAGCGTTCGGGCCGGGGGACACACTGAAGCTTTCTTT. Translation: CSVRAGGHTEAFF.

This chain connects TRBV5-4 to TRBJ2-7; D may match TRBD1 or TRBD2 (5 bases each). Trimming stripped 4 bases from V and 5 bases from J, with 19 bases between. This CDR3 contains 15 residues. Germline V gene lookup returns CDR1 SGHNT and CDR2 YYREEE (reference sequence). This CDR3 reads CASSPGGTGLNEQYF. Here the CDR3 DNA reads TGTGCCAGCAGCCCTGGGGGTACGGGATTAAACGAGCAGTACTTC.

As to this clonotype: This may arise from a read error, as a much more abundant clone is one base away. The chain is built from TRBV6-1 and TRBJ1-5; D gene unclear. This CDR3 spans 14 amino acids. From germline, CDR1 is MNHNS and CDR2 SASEGT. V was shortened by 2 bases and J by 7 bases, with 12 bases between the two germline ends. The CDR3 region has the DNA TGTGCCAGCAGTGAAAGCGGGAAATGGCAGCCCCAGCATTTT. Amino acid sequence: CASSESGKWQPQHF.